Detailed here is one T cell receptor beta chain. Its antigen is not yet known. Qualities for individual bases were not recorded, and no much larger clone is one base off. These data originate in a study of blood T cell repertoires in COVID-19 (dated by TCRdb to 2019 to 2021). Regarding the study in general: Samples from collaborators originated in the United States, Italy and Spain and spanned both the acute and convalescent phases of COVID-19. A de-identified subject ID, COVID-19 status, age in years and sex were almost always included in the sample metadata. Subjects who had been exposed to COVID-19, were actively infected with it, or had recovered from it provided the deeply sampled blood TCRbeta repertoires that made up the dataset. Where available, HLA class I and class II types were obtained from metadata supplied by the sample provider rather than from assay-based typing. Samples were obtained from the ongoing ImmuneRACE study (first 160 participants) and from 1,254 subjects provided by 6 global collaborators. The repertoires were made available in a free public database intended to serve as a resource for research on the immune response to SARS-CoV-2. The material from the prospective study consisted of cDNA or gDNA derived from T cells, B-cell-depleted T cells, or PBMCs. General conclusions and limits of the study: Clinical and demographic metadata were provided uncurated, with the amount varying by source and participant.

The collaborating institutions used their own protocols to collect whole blood in K2EDTA tubes. Collaborator samples were shipped for TCRbeta analysis as frozen whole blood, isolated PBMCs, or DNA extracted from either sample type. The CDR3, from cysteine to phenylalanine, totals 17 residues. Here the CDR3 DNA is all that survives: 51 bases in frame from base 1. CDR1 and CDR2, looked up from the germline V gene, are SGHAT and FQNNGV. Trimming removed 1 base from V and 5 bases from J; the gene matches leave 8 bases unexplained. TCRbeta CDR3 regions were amplified from genomic DNA by means of the immunoSEQ Assay, a bias-controlled multiplex PCR. On the authors' methods: The number of nucleated cells in each sample was estimated by amplification of reference gene primers within the assay. Sequence reads were collapsed and filtered to measure the absolute abundance of every unique TCRbeta CDR3 rearrangement. For each sample, productive Simpson clonality was calculated by taking the square root of Simpson's diversity index across productive rearrangements. TCRdb stores this immuneACCESS table with in-frame sequences only. Part of the clones is absent; in the studies checked, under half of the shortfall reflects unresolved V genes, and no reason is known for the rest. D and trimming were read from the DNA, whereas the V and J calls and clone size are those reported in that table. Present in this sample are about 46,000 clones, approximately 90% of which were seen just once. Over 3% of the sample belongs to the ten largest clones.

The sequence was obtained from a man aged 50 or older with acute or convalescent COVID-19. Sequencing was carried out using peripheral blood. The receptor chain draws on TRBV11-2 and TRBJ2-7; a stretch of 13 junction bases matches TRBD2. The CDR3: CASSLASGLAGANEQYF. The bases are TGTGCCAGCAGCTTAGCAAGCGGACTAGCGGGGGCTAACGAGCAGTACTTC.